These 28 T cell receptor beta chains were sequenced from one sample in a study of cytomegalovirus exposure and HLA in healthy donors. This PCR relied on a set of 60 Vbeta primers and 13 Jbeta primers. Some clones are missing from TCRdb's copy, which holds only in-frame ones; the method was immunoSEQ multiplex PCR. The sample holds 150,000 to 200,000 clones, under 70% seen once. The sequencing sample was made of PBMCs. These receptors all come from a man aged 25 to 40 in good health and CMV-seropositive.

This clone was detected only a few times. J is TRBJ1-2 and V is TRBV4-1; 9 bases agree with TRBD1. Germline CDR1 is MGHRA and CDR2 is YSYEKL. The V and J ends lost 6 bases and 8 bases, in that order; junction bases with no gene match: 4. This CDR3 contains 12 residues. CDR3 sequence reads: CASRRTGEGYTF. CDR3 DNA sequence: TGCGCCAGCAGAAGGACAGGGGAGGGCTACACCTTC.

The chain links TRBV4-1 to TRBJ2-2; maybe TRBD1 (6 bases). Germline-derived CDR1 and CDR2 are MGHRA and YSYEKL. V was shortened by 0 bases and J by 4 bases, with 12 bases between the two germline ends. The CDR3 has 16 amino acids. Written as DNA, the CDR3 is TGCGCCAGCAGCCAAGAGGCAGGGGCGGTCACCGGGGAGCTGTTTTTT. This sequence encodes CASSQEAGAVTGELFF.

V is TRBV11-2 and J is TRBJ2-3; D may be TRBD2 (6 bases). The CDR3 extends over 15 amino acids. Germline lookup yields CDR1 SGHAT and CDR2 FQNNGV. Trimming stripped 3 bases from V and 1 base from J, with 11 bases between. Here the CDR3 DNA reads TGTGCCAGCAGCTTGGACTACGGTGGCACAGATACGCAGTATTTT. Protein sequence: CASSLDYGGTDTQYF. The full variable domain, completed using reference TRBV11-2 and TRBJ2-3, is EAGVAQSPRYKIIEKRQSVAFWCNPISGHATLYWYQQILGQGPKLLIQFQNNGVVDDSQLPKDRFSAERLKGVDSTLKIQPAKLEDSAVYLCASSLDYGGTDTQYFGPGTRLTVL.

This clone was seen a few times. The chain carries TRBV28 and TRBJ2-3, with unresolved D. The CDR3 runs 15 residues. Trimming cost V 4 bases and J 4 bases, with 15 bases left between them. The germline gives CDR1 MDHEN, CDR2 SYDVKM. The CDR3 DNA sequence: TGTGCCAGCAGTTCCGGCCAGGCAATGGCAGATACGCAGTATTTT. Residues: CASSSGQAMADTQYF. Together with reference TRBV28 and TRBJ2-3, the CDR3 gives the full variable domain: DVKVTQSSRYLVKRTGEKVFLECVQDMDHENMFWYRQDPGLGLRLIYFSYDVKMKEKGDIPEGYSVSREKKERFSLILESASTNQTSMYLCASSSGQAMADTQYFGPGTRLTVL.

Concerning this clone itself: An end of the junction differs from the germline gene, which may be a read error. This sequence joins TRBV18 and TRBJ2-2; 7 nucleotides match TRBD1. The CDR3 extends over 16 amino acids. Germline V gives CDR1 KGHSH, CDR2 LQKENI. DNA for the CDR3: TGTGCCAGCTCACCCGTACCGACAGGGAACGCCGGGGAGCTGTTTTTT. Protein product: CASSPVPTGNAGELFF.

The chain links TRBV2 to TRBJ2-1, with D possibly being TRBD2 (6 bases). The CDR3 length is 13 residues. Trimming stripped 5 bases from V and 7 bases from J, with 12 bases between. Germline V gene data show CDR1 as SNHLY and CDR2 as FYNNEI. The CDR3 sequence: CASSPLGGNEQFF. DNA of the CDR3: TGTGCCAGCAGTCCCTTGGGGGGAAATGAGCAGTTCTTC. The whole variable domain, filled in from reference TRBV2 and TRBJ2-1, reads EPEVTQTPSHQVTQMGQEVILRCVPISNHLYFYWYRQILGQKVEFLVSFYNNEISEKSEIFDDQFSVERPDGSNFTLKIRSTKLEDSAMYFCASSPLGGNEQFFGPGTRLTVL.

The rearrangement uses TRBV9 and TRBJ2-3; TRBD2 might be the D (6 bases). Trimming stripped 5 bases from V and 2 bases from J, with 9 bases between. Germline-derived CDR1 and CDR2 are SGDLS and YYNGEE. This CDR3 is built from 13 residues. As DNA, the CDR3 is TGTGCCAGCAGTGGAGGGCCCACAGATACGCAGTATTTT. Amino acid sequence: CASSGGPTDTQYF.

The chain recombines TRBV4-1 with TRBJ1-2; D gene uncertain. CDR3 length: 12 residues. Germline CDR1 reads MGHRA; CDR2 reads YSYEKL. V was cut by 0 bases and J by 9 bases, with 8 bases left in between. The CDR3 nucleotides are TGCGCCAGCAGCCAAGATCGGGTGAGCTACACCTTC. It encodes CASSQDRVSYTF.

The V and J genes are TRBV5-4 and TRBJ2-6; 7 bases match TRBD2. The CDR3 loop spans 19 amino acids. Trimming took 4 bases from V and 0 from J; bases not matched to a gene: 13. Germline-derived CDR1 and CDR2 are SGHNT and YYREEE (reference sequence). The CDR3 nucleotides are TGTGCCAGCAGCCCGACATCTCTCCGCGGGGGCTCTGGGGCCAACGTCCTGACTTTC. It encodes CASSPTSLRGGSGANVLTF.

In nucleotides, the CDR3 is TGTGCCACCAGCAGAACTCAAGGAGGCTCCTACGAGCAGTACTTC. Translation gives CATSRTQGGSYEQYF. The chain uses TRBV15 and TRBJ2-7, with a tentative D call TRBD2 (5 bases). Per germline, CDR1 LNHNV and CDR2 YYDKDF (reference sequence). The CDR3 is made up of 15 amino acids. The V and J ends lost 2 bases and 0 bases respectively, with 11 bases between them.

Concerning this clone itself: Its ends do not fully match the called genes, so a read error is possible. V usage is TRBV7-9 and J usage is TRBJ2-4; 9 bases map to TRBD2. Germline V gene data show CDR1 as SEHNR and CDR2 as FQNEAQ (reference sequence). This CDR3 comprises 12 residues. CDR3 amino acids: CSSSLVEREAYF. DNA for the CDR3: TGTTCCAGCAGCTTAGTTGAGCGGGAGGCATACTTC.

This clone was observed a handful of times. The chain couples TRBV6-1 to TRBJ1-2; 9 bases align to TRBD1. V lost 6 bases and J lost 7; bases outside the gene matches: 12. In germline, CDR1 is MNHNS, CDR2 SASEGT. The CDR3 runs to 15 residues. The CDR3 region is CASSGYGQGRGGYTF. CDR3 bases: TGTGCCAGCAGCGGGTATGGACAGGGGAGGGGTGGCTACACCTTC.

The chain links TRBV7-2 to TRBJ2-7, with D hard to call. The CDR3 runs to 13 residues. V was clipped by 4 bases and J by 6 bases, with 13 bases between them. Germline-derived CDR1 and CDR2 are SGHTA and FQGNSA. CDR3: CASSSREKFEQYF. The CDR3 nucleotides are TGTGCCAGCAGCTCACGCGAGAAATTCGAGCAGTACTTC.

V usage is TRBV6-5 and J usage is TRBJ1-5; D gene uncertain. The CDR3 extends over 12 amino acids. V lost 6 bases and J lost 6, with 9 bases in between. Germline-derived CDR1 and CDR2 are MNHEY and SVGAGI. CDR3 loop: CASRMGSQPQHF. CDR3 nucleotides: TGTGCCAGCAGAATGGGGAGTCAGCCCCAGCATTTT.

The CDR3 loop is CASSLSGGSLVGELFF. CDR3 DNA sequence: TGTGCCAGCAGCTTGTCTGGCGGGAGTCTAGTCGGGGAGCTGTTTTTT. The chain is built from TRBV5-4 and TRBJ2-2, with TRBD2 matching 7 bases. The V gene end was trimmed by 1 base and the J gene end by 7 bases; junction bases not matched to a gene: 10. The germline CDR1 and CDR2 sequences are SGHNT and YYREEE (reference sequence). The CDR3 spans 16 residues.

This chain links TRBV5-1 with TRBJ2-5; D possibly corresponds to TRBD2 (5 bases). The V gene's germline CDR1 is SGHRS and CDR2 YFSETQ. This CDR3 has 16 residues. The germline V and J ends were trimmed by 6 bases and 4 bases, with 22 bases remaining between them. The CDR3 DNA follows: TGCGCCAGCACCAAAGAGGTCTCGCGGGCCGGAGAGACCCAGTACTTC. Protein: CASTKEVSRAGETQYF.

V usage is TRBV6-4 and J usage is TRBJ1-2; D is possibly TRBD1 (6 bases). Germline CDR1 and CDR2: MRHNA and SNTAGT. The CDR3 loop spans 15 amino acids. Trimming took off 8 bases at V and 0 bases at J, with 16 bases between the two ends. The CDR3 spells CASRLQGRANYGYTF. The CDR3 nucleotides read TGTGCCAGCCGTCTACAGGGCCGAGCTAACTATGGCTACACCTTC.

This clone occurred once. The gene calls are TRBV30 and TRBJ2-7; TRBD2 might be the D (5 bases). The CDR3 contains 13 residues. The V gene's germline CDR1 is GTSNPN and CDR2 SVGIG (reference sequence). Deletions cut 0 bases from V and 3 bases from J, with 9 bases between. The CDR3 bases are TGTGCCTGGAGTGTCTTTGAGGGCTACGAGCAGTACTTC. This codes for CAWSVFEGYEQYF.

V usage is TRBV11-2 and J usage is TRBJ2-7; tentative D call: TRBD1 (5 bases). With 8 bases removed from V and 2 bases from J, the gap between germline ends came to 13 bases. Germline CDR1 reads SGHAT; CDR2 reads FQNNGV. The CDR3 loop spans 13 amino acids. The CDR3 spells CASAGSATYEQYF. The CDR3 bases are TGTGCCAGCGCAGGGTCGGCCACCTACGAGCAGTACTTC.

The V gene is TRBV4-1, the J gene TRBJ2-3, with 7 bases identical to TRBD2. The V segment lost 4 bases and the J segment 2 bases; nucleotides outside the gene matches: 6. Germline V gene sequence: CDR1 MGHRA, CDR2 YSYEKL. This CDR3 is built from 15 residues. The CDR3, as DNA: TGCGCCAGCAGCCCTAGCGAGCGGGACACAGATACGCAGTATTTT. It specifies CASSPSERDTDTQYF.

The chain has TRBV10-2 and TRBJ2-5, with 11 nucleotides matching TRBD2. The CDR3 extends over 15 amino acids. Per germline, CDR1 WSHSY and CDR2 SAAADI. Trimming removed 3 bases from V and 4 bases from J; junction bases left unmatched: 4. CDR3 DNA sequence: TGCGCCAGCAGTGACCTAGCGGGAGGAGGAGAGACCCAGTACTTC. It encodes CASSDLAGGGETQYF.

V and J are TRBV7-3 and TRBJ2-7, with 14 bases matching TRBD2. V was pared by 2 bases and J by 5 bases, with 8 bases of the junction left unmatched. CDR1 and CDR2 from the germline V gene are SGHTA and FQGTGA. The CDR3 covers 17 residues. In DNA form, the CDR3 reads TGTGCCAGCAGCTTAGGGGGGACTAGCGGGAGTATGAACGAGCAGTACTTC. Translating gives CASSLGGTSGSMNEQYF.

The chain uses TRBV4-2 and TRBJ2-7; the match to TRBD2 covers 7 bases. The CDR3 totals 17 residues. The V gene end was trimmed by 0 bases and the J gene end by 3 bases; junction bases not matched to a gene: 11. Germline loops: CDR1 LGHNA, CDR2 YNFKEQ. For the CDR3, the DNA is TGTGCCAGCAGCCAAGATCGGTTAGGCGGGGGAAACTACGAGCAGTACTTC. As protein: CASSQDRLGGGNYEQYF.

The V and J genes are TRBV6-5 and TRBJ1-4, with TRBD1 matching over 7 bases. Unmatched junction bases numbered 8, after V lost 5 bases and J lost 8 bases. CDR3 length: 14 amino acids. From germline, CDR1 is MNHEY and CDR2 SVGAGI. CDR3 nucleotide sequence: TGTGCCAGCAGTGAAAGCGGCAGGGGGGAAAAACTGTTTTTT. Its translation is CASSESGRGEKLFF.

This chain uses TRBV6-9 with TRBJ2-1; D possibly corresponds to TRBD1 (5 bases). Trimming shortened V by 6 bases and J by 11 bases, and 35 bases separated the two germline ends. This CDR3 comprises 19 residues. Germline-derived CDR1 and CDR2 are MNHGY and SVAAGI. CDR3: CASSLIRGQGPHQEYKQFF. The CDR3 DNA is TGTGCCAGCAGCCTCATAAGAGGACAAGGTCCACACCAAGAATATAAGCAGTTCTTC.

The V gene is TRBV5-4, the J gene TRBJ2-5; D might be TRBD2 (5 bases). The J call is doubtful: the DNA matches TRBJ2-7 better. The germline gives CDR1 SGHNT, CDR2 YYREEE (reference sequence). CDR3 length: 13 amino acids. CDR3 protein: CASTRKGDYEQYF. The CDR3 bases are TGTGCCAGCACCCGGAAGGGAGACTACGAGCAGTACTTC.

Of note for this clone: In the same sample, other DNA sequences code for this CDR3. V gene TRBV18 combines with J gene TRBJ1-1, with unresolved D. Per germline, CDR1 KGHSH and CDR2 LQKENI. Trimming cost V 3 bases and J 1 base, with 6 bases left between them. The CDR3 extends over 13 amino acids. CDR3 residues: CASSPEGNTEAFF. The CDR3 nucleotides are TGTGCCAGCTCACCGGAGGGGAACACTGAAGCTTTCTTT.

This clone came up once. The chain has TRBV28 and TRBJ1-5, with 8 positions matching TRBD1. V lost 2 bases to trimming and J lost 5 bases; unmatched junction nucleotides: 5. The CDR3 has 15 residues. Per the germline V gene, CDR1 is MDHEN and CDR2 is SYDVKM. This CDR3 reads CASSLETGEDQPQHF. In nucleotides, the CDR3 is TGTGCCAGCAGTTTAGAGACAGGGGAGGATCAGCCCCAGCATTTT.